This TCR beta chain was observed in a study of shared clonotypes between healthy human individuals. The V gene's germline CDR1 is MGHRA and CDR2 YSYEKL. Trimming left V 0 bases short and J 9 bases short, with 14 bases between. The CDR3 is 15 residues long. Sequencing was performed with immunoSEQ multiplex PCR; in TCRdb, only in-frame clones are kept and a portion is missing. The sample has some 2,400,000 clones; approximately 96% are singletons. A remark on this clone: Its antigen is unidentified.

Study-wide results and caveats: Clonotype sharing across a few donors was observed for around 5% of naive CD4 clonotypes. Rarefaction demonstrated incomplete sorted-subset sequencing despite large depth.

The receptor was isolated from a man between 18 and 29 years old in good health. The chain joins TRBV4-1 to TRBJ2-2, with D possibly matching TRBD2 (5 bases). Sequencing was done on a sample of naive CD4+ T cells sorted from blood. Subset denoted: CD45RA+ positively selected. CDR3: CASSQDPAGTRELFF. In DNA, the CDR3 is TGCGCCAGCAGCCAAGATCCGGCGGGCACTCGGGAGCTGTTTTTT.